This T cell receptor beta chain was sequenced for a study of response to subunit inactivated influenza vaccine. Regarding the study as a whole: Authors suggested each seasonal influenza vaccination recruits few new T cells.

TCRdb itself ran the RT-PCR reads through MiXCR, one entry per CDR3 protein. The sample shows approximately 310,000 distinct CDR3 sequences, just over 20% of them seen only once. This clonotype was detected a few times. The antigen is undetermined. The sample in question was PBMCs from blood, obtained roughly 20 months after vaccination. The receptor's source is a man in his fifties or sixties who received an inactivated influenza vaccine.

This chain's CDR3 is CSVEGGRGGGYTF. The CDR3 DNA reads TGCAGCGTTGAGGGGGGGCGAGGCGGCGGCTACACCTTC. The chain carries TRBV29-1 and TRBJ1-2, with D maybe TRBD1 (6 bases). This CDR3 is built from 13 residues. Deletions cut 3 bases from V and 8 bases from J, with 16 bases between. Germline CDR1 is SQVTM and CDR2 is ANQGSEA.